One sample yielded the 10 T cell receptor beta chains listed below, sequenced in a study of Ad26.COV2.S vaccination and SARS-CoV-2 variants. Regarding treatment: some 20 received Ad26.COV2.S at low or high dose, single or two shots; 5 received placebo; per-sample allocation not given. Sampling happened 63 days after the first vaccine or placebo injection. Here immunoSEQ multiplex PCR was the method, and the copy in TCRdb shows in-frame clones only, minus some. The table lists fewer than 500,000 clones, 89% of them singletons. Here the sequenced sample was peripheral blood, taken in a trial of Ad26.COV2.S vaccine versus placebo. The receptors originated from a person between 18 and 59 years old who received the Ad26.COV2.S COVID-19 vaccine or a placebo.

A single count supports this clone. The CDR3 bases are TGTGCCAGCAGCTTTACCTCAGGGGAACAAGAGACCCAGTACTTC. Its translation: CASSFTSGEQETQYF. This sequence joins TRBV13 and TRBJ2-5; a weak D match, TRBD1 (6 bases). From germline, CDR1 is PRHDT and CDR2 FYEKMQ (reference sequence). This CDR3 has 15 amino acids. V lost 3 bases to trimming and J lost 2 bases, with 13 bases between them.

This chain links TRBV29-1 with TRBJ2-4, with D perhaps assigned TRBD1 or TRBD2 (5 bases each). The ends were cut back, 1 base at V and 8 bases at J, with 12 bases in the middle. The CDR3 is 13 amino acids. Germline CDR1 SQVTM, CDR2 ANQGSEA. CDR3 DNA sequence: TGCAGCGTTGAAGGGTCGGGGCCGGACATTCAGTACTTC. Protein: CSVEGSGPDIQYF.

V and J are TRBV28 and TRBJ2-1; TRBD2 matches at 8 bases. J gave up 4 bases and V 5 bases, and 19 bases lay outside the gene matches. Germline CDR1 is MDHEN and CDR2 is SYDVKM. The CDR3 has 19 amino acids. The CDR3: CASSPGLAGWDWGYNEQFF. In nucleotides, the CDR3 is TGTGCCAGCAGTCCCGGACTAGCTGGGTGGGATTGGGGATACAATGAGCAGTTCTTC. Using reference TRBV28 and TRBJ2-1 for the parts outside the CDR3, the full variable domain is DVKVTQSSRYLVKRTGEKVFLECVQDMDHENMFWYRQDPGLGLRLIYFSYDVKMKEKGDIPEGYSVSREKKERFSLILESASTNQTSMYLCASSPGLAGWDWGYNEQFFGPGTRLTVL.

The CDR3 DNA is TGTGCCAGCAGAGGGGGGGGCACAGATACGCAGTATTTT. It is translated as CASRGGGTDTQYF. V usage is TRBV28 and J usage is TRBJ2-3, with D maybe TRBD2 (7 bases). With 6 bases removed from V and 1 base from J, the gap between germline ends came to 8 bases. CDR1 MDHEN and CDR2 SYDVKM come from the germline V gene. The CDR3 length is 13 residues.

The chain links TRBV5-1 to TRBJ2-3; D possibly corresponds to TRBD2 (6 bases). Per the germline V gene, CDR1 is SGHRS and CDR2 is YFSETQ. The length of the CDR3 is 12 residues. Trimming pared 5 bases from V and 4 bases from J, leaving 8 bases between. The CDR3 region has the DNA TGCGCCAGCAGTAGCGGAGCAGATACGCAGTATTTT. This encodes CASSSGADTQYF. Based on the CDR3 plus reference TRBV5-1 and TRBJ2-3, the full variable domain is KAGVTQTPRYLIKTRGQQVTLSCSPISGHRSVSWYQQTPGQGLQFLFEYFSETQRNKGNFPGRFSGRQFSNSRSEMNVSTLELGDSALYLCASSSGADTQYFGPGTRLTVL.

This rearrangement joins TRBV6-5 to TRBJ2-4; a possible D gene is TRBD2 (6 bases). This CDR3 has 12 residues. Germline CDR1 reads MNHEY; CDR2 reads SVGAGI. The germline V and J ends were trimmed by 11 bases and 1 base, with 9 bases remaining between them. CDR3 protein: CAGGEAKNIQYF. CDR3 DNA: TGTGCCGGAGGGGAGGCCAAAAACATTCAGTACTTC.

The chain links TRBV20-1 to TRBJ1-1, with 7 bases that match TRBD1. Per germline, CDR1 DFQATT and CDR2 SNEGSKA (reference sequence). CDR3 length: 14 amino acids. The trim removed 4 bases at V and 3 bases at J, leaving 8 bases unmatched. CDR3 loop: CSATEQGRDTEAFF. The CDR3 nucleotides read TGCAGTGCTACTGAACAGGGGAGGGACACTGAAGCTTTCTTT.

J is TRBJ1-2 and V is TRBV4-3, with 8 bases matching TRBD1. CDR1 LGHNA and CDR2 YSLEER come from the germline V gene. The J segment lost 4 bases and the V segment lost 2 bases, leaving 6 bases of the junction unmatched. The CDR3 consists of 15 residues. The CDR3 sequence: CASSQQQGVAYGYTF. DNA for the CDR3: TGCGCCAGCAGCCAACAACAGGGGGTCGCCTATGGCTACACCTTC.

CDR3 protein: CASSPDGGTDTQYF. CDR3 sequence (DNA): TGTGCCAGCAGCCCGGACGGGGGCACAGATACGCAGTATTTT. This chain connects TRBV5-4 to TRBJ2-3; perhaps TRBD2 as D (5 bases). Trimming took 4 bases from V and 1 from J, leaving 10 bases between them. This CDR3 region has 14 residues. Germline V gene sequence: CDR1 SGHNT, CDR2 YYREEE (reference sequence). The complete variable domain, with remaining parts taken from reference TRBV5-4 and TRBJ2-3, reads ETGVTQSPTHLIKTRGQQVTLRCSSQSGHNTVSWYQQALGQGPQFIFQYYREEENGRGNFPPRFSGLQFPNYSSELNVNALELDDSALYLCASSPDGGTDTQYFGPGTRLTVL.

This clone was counted only a few times. CDR3 nucleotide sequence: TGTGCCAGCAGTTGGGGGGGGACTGAAGCTTTCTTT. It specifies CASSWGGTEAFF. The rearrangement joins TRBV12-3 or TRBV12-4 to TRBJ1-1, with D perhaps TRBD1 (5 bases). The CDR3 is 12 amino acids. Trimming took 4 bases from V and 5 from J, leaving 8 bases between them.